These 25 T cell receptor beta chains share one sample of origin, sequenced in a study of blood T cell repertoires in COVID-19. Sequencing used immunoSEQ multiplex PCR; TCRdb keeps in-frame clones, though not all of them. The sample contains roughly 100,000 clones, over 75% of which appear only once. Sequencing input: peripheral blood. The receptors come from a man between 65 and 80 years old with acute or convalescent COVID-19.

The gene calls are TRBV7-2 and TRBJ2-4; D might be TRBD2 (6 bases). The CDR3 has 14 residues. Trimming left V 6 bases short and J 0 bases short, with 9 bases between. From germline, CDR1 is SGHTA and CDR2 FQGNSA. The CDR3 region has the DNA TGTGCCAGCAGTCGGAGGGAAGCCAAAAACATTCAGTACTTC. Residues: CASSRREAKNIQYF.

The V gene is TRBV20-1, the J gene TRBJ2-5; the D is unclear. CDR3 length: 11 residues. Trimming pared 6 bases from V and 1 base from J, leaving 6 bases between. Germline CDR1 reads DFQATT; CDR2 reads SNEGSKA (reference sequence). As DNA, the CDR3 is TGCAGTGCCGACATCCAAGAGACCCAGTACTTC. This gives the protein CSADIQETQYF.

CDR3 sequence (DNA): TGTGCTAGTGCTTCCAATCAGCCCCAGCATTTT. This encodes CASASNQPQHF. The chain recombines TRBV12-5 with TRBJ1-5, with D hard to call. The V gene lost 7 bases and the J gene lost 3 bases, with 4 bases spanning the gap. Germline CDR1 LGHNT, CDR2 FRNRAP. This CDR3 has 11 residues. Supplemented by reference TRBV12-5 and TRBJ1-5, the full variable domain reads DARVTQTPRHKVTEMGQEVTMRCQPILGHNTVFWYRQTMMQGLELLAYFRNRAPLDDSGMPKDRFSAEMPDATLATLKIQPSEPRDSAVYFCASASNQPQHFGDGTRLSIL.

CDR3 sequence (DNA): TGTGCCAGCAGTTACCGGACAGAGGGGGCACGAGAAAAACTGTTTTTT. Translated, it gives CASSYRTEGAREKLFF. J is TRBJ1-4 and V is TRBV27, with TRBD1 matching over 7 bases. This CDR3 is 16 amino acids long. V was clipped by 4 bases and J by 8 bases; unmatched bases: 13. Germline loops: CDR1 MNHEY, CDR2 SMNVEV (reference sequence).

The V and J genes are TRBV21-1 and TRBJ1-5; the table's D gene call, TRBD1, was not cross checked with the DNA. TRBV21-1 is a listed pseudogene. The CDR3 covers 13 residues. CDR3 residues: CASSNRSNQPQHF. The DNA for the CDR3 is TGTGCCAGCAGCAACAGGAGCAATCAGCCCCAGCATTTT.

This clone was detected only a few times. The chain has TRBV5-1 and TRBJ1-1; 8 bases map to TRBD1. This CDR3 contains 14 residues. V trimming: 4 bases; J trimming: 1 base; junction bases outside the gene matches: 3. Looked up from germline, CDR1 is SGHRS and CDR2 is YFSETQ. CDR3 DNA: TGCGCCAGCAGCGCCGGGACAGGGAACACTGAAGCTTTCTTT. Translated, it gives CASSAGTGNTEAFF.

Only a few counts were recorded for this clone. The V gene is TRBV4-1, the J gene TRBJ1-6; TRBD1 agrees at 9 bases. The CDR3 extends over 16 amino acids. V lost 3 bases to trimming and J lost 7 bases; unmatched junction nucleotides: 7. The germline V gene encodes CDR1 MGHRA and CDR2 YSYEKL. This CDR3 reads CASSQTGGGGNSPLHF. CDR3 coding DNA: TGCGCCAGCAGCCAGACAGGGGGTGGGGGAAATTCACCCCTCCACTTT.

The V call is TRBV5-1, the J call TRBJ1-5; D is ambiguous. The germline V gene has CDR1 SGHRS and CDR2 YFSETQ. The V and J ends lost 4 bases and 3 bases respectively, with 14 bases between them. The length of the CDR3 is 15 residues. The CDR3 sequence is CASSMDGSSNQPQHF. DNA for the CDR3: TGCGCCAGCAGCATGGACGGGTCGTCCAATCAGCCCCAGCATTTT.

The chain has TRBV18 and TRBJ1-2; 7 bases agree with TRBD1. CDR1 KGHSH and CDR2 LQKENI come from the germline V gene. The CDR3 is 16 amino acids. The V and J ends lost 3 bases and 0 bases, in that order; junction bases with no gene match: 7. As DNA, the CDR3 is TGTGCCAGCTCACCGCCGGGACAGAGTCCTAACTATGGCTACACCTTC. Its protein is CASSPPGQSPNYGYTF.

The chain links TRBV5-6 to TRBJ1-4; a possible D gene is TRBD1 (5 bases). The CDR3 consists of 17 residues. CDR1 and CDR2 (germline): SGHDT, YYEEEE. The germline V and J ends were trimmed by 1 base and 2 bases, with 15 bases remaining between them. The CDR3 DNA follows: TGTGCCAGCAGCTTGAGGGGCAGGGTGGCGACTAATGAAAAACTGTTTTTT. Its protein product is CASSLRGRVATNEKLFF.

The J gene is TRBJ2-3, the V gene TRBV30, with TRBD1 matching 8 bases. The CDR3 sequence is 13 residues long. Germline CDR1 GTSNPN, CDR2 SVGIG (reference sequence). V dropped 2 bases and J dropped 4; count of bases not matched to a gene: 2. Here the CDR3 DNA reads TGTGCCTGGAGTACAGGGGGGCCAGATACGCAGTATTTT. This gives the protein CAWSTGGPDTQYF.

This rearrangement joins TRBV29-1 to TRBJ1-2; the D is unclear. Germline CDR1 reads SQVTM; CDR2 reads ANQGSEA. This CDR3 spans 13 amino acids. V shed 5 bases and J shed 0 bases, with 10 bases lying between them. The CDR3 DNA reads as TGCAGCGTTCGGTCTCTCTCTAACTATGGCTACACCTTC. This gives the protein CSVRSLSNYGYTF.

In this sample, this clone turned up once. V gene TRBV2 combines with J gene TRBJ1-2; 9 nucleotides line up with TRBD1. CDR3 size: 14 residues. Germline values: CDR1 SNHLY, CDR2 FYNNEI. V gave up 6 bases and J gave up 8 bases; unmatched junction bases: 10. CDR3 in amino acids: CASSLLDRGGGYTF. CDR3 sequence (DNA): TGTGCCAGCAGCCTACTTGACAGGGGGGGAGGCTACACCTTC. Combining the CDR3 with reference TRBV2 and TRBJ1-2 gives the whole variable domain EPEVTQTPSHQVTQMGQEVILRCVPISNHLYFYWYRQILGQKVEFLVSFYNNEISEKSEIFDDQFSVERPDGSNFTLKIRSTKLEDSAMYFCASSLLDRGGGYTFGSGTRLTVV.

The DNA for the CDR3 is TGTGCCACCAGTAACTTGGAGGGGCCTAACTATGGCTACACCTTC. Amino acids: CATSNLEGPNYGYTF. This chain joins TRBV24-1 and TRBJ1-2; D is possibly TRBD1 (5 bases). The CDR3 totals 15 residues. The V end was cut by 6 bases, the J end by 0 bases, with 13 bases between. Germline V gene data show CDR1 as KGHDR and CDR2 as SFDVKD.

V gene TRBV19 combines with J gene TRBJ1-5, with 7 bases identical to TRBD1. Germline CDR1 and CDR2: LNHDA and SQIVND (reference sequence). Germline trimming cut 7 bases from V and 5 bases from J; bases unmatched to any gene: 8. The length of the CDR3 is 14 residues. The DNA for the CDR3 is TGTGCCAGTAAGATCACAGGGGAATATCAGCCCCAGCATTTT. Translation: CASKITGEYQPQHF.

This clone was counted ten times or more. This sequence joins TRBV2 and TRBJ2-7, with 8 bases identical to TRBD1. The V gene's germline CDR1 is SNHLY and CDR2 FYNNEI. The CDR3 has 15 residues. Unmatched junction bases numbered 8, after V lost 4 bases and J lost 3 bases. The CDR3 loop reads CASSGGPGGSYEQYV. The CDR3 coding sequence is TGTGCCAGCAGTGGGGGTCCAGGGGGCAGCTACGAGCAGTACGTC.

The chain has TRBV11-3 and TRBJ1-5; the D gene is possibly TRBD1 (5 bases). The length of the CDR3 is 19 residues. With 5 bases removed from V and 0 bases from J, the gap between germline ends came to 23 bases. The germline V gene encodes CDR1 SGHNT and CDR2 YENEEA. CDR3 in DNA: TGTGCCAGCAGCCCCGAGAGGAACCAGGGAATTTATAGCAATCAGCCCCAGCATTTT. Translation: CASSPERNQGIYSNQPQHF.

This clone was picked up one time. The rearrangement links TRBV28 to TRBJ1-2; TRBD1 is a possible D gene (6 bases). This CDR3 comprises 12 residues. The germline CDR1 and CDR2 sequences are MDHEN and SYDVKM. Trimming cost V 6 bases and J 11 bases, with 16 bases left between them. The CDR3 loop is CASSRDVQGYTF. As DNA, the CDR3 is TGTGCCAGCAGCCGGGACGTACAGGGTTACACCTTC.

The V gene is TRBV5-1, the J gene TRBJ1-1; D is uncertain. The germline CDR1 and CDR2 sequences are SGHRS and YFSETQ. Deletions cut 0 bases from V and 0 bases from J, with 3 bases between. The CDR3 is 13 residues long. CDR3 sequence reads: CASSLDLNTEAFF. The CDR3, as DNA: TGCGCCAGCAGCTTGGACTTGAACACTGAAGCTTTCTTT.

The chain carries TRBV15 and TRBJ1-5; 7 bases line up with TRBD1. J lost 6 bases, V lost 6 bases, and 8 bases had no gene match. Germline V gives CDR1 LNHNV, CDR2 YYDKDF (reference sequence). The CDR3 is 14 residues long. As DNA, the CDR3 is TGTGCCACCAGTACTCCAGGGGGAGGTCAGCCCCAGCATTTT. Its translation is CATSTPGGGQPQHF.

This clone came up a few times. The V call is TRBV7-8, the J call TRBJ1-3; D is unresolved. Germline V CDR1 and CDR2: SGHVS, FQNEAQ. V was pared by 2 bases and J by 2 bases, with 7 bases between. CDR3 length: 14 residues. CDR3 bases: TGTGCCAGCAGCTTACCCCCTCCTGGAAACACCATATATTTT. It yields the protein CASSLPPPGNTIYF.

The rearrangement joins TRBV12-3 or TRBV12-4 to TRBJ1-1; D gene uncertain. Trimming pared 1 base from V and 7 bases from J, leaving 4 bases between. The CDR3 covers 11 residues. This chain's CDR3 is CASSLGLEAFF. The CDR3 DNA sequence: TGTGCCAGCAGTTTAGGGCTTGAAGCTTTCTTT.

The chain carries TRBV27 and TRBJ1-1; maybe TRBD1 (5 bases). The CDR3 covers 16 residues. Germline V gene lookup returns CDR1 MNHEY and CDR2 SMNVEV (reference sequence). Deletions cut 7 bases from V and 0 bases from J, with 18 bases between. CDR3 in DNA: TGTGCCAGCACCACCAACTGGAGGGGAATGAACACTGAAGCTTTCTTT. Translating gives CASTTNWRGMNTEAFF.

Written as DNA, the CDR3 is TGCGCCAGCAGTCCGGGGGGGCGAGCTCCGTACGTC. Residues: CASSPGGRAPYV. The chain carries TRBV10-2 and TRBJ2-7, with 8 bases aligning to TRBD2. After removal of 5 bases from V and 12 bases from J, the junction contained 9 bases not matched to a gene. The length of the CDR3 is 12 residues. CDR1 is WSHSY and CDR2 is SAAADI in the germline V gene.

This chain joins TRBV7-2 and TRBJ1-3; possible D gene TRBD1, 5 bases. The germline V gene has CDR1 SGHTA and CDR2 FQGNSA. The CDR3 covers 15 residues. Deletions cut 3 bases from V and 3 bases from J, with 12 bases between. CDR3 coding DNA: TGTGCCAGCAGCTTTGAGAAGGGGTTTGGAAACACCATATATTTT. This codes for CASSFEKGFGNTIYF.